This entry is about one TCR beta chain. This clonotype is assessed as medium-sized (0.01 to 0.1%). Its cognate antigen has yet to be identified. No much larger clone is present one base from it, and per-base qualities are unavailable. The entry originates in a study. TCRdb records Illumina MiSeq as the sequencer. TCRdb passed the public sequencing reads through fastp at Q25 and MiXCR, retaining productive beta sequences. Entries are consolidated by CDR3 protein sequence, retaining the most common genes and DNA. For this sample the table gives 4,100 or so distinct CDR3 sequences, of which over 9.5% were detected only once. The ten top clones hold about 13% of the sample. CDR1 and CDR2, looked up from the germline V gene (reference sequence), are DFQATT and SNEGSKA. The CDR3 sequence holds 13 residues, the cysteine and phenylalanine included. Just CDR3 DNA is preserved here, 39 bases in frame from base 1. Deletion took 5 bases off V and 5 bases off J, with a span of 16 bases between the germline ends.

This receptor was obtained from a human donor with rheumatoid arthritis. The sequenced sample was CD4+ T cells from synovial fluid. Here the chain combines TRBV20-1 and TRBJ2-7; the D segment could be TRBD1, given 6 matching bases. The DNA reads TGCAGTGCTTCAGGGGAAGATTTGCACGAGCAGTACTTC. Its protein product is CSASGEDLHEQYF.